This TCR beta chain appears in the sequencing data of a study of blood T cell repertoires in COVID-19. Overall study: Sources were T cells, B-cell-depleted T cells, or PBMCs; the material itself was cDNA or gDNA.

Enrollees, about 18 to 90 years old, lived in 24 US areas. Participant-given clinical history determined each cohort assignment. Germline assignment: CDR1 MDHEN and CDR2 SYDVKM. This CDR3 spans 15 amino acids. With 8 bases removed from V and 7 bases from J, the gap between germline ends came to 21 bases. Only one count was recorded for this clone. Study processing details: Using reference gene primer amplification, nucleated cell counts were estimated. TCRdb's copy holds only in-frame clones and misses some; the assay was immunoSEQ multiplex PCR. V and J calls and clone size are given by that table; D and trimming were obtained from the DNA. This sample yields some 250,000 clones, of which 70% to 90% are seen a single time; 1.5% to 2% belongs to the top ten.

This sequence originates from a woman aged 50 to 60 who had recovered from COVID-19. The sample was PBMCs or T cells enriched from blood (not recorded which). The rearrangement uses TRBV28 and TRBJ2-1; tentative D call: TRBD2 (5 bases). The CDR3 DNA is TGTGCCAGCCGGACTCTTTGGTCTGGCCCTAATGAGCAGTTCTTC. Translating it yields CASRTLWSGPNEQFF.